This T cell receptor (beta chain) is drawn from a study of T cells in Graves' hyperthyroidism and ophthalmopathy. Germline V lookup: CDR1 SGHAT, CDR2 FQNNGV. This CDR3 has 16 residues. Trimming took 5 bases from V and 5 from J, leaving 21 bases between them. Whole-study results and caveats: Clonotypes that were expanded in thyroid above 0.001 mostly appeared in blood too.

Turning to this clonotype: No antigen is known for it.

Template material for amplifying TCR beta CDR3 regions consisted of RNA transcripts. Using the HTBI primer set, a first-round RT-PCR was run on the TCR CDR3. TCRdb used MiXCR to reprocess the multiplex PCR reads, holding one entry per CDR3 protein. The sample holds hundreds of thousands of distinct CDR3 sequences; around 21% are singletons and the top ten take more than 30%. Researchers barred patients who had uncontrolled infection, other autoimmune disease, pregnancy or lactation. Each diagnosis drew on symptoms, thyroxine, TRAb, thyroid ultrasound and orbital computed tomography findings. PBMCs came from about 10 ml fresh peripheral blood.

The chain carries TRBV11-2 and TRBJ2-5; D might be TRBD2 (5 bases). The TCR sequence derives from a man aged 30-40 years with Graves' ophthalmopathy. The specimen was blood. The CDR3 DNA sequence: TGTGCCAGCAGCCAAGGGCGGGCCAGCCAGTGGGAGACCCAGTACTTC. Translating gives CASSQGRASQWETQYF.